This T cell receptor beta chain was captured in a study of cytomegalovirus exposure and HLA in healthy donors. Whole-study findings and limits: Later genetic work tied a missense DCLRE1C variant to beta-chain V and J trimming.

Trimming took 5 bases from V and 5 from J, leaving 9 bases between them. The CDR3 consists of 12 residues. Germline CDR1 reads SGHTA; CDR2 reads FQGNSA. This clone was picked up one time. The target antigen is unknown. PCR primers comprised 60 Vbeta and 13 Jbeta primers. The method was immunoSEQ multiplex PCR; TCRdb's version includes in-frame clones alone and lacks a portion of them. Among about 140,000 clones listed, 60% to 80% were seen once. Sequenced: PBMCs. The chain carries TRBV7-2 and TRBJ2-5, with D possibly matching TRBD1 (6 bases). The TCR was taken from a female donor in good health and CMV-seronegative. CDR3 coding DNA: TGTGCCAGCAGCATACAGGGCGAGACCCAGTACTTC. It is translated as CASSIQGETQYF.